One sample yielded the 2 T cell receptor beta chains listed below, sequenced in a study of blood T cell repertoires in COVID-19. Generated by immunoSEQ multiplex PCR, the TCRdb table keeps only in-frame clones and is missing some. The sample yields 230,000 or so clones, almost 90% seen once. The specimen was peripheral blood. The source is a woman aged 55 to 70 with COVID-19, enrolled during active disease.

This clone has just one count. V and J are TRBV6-5 and TRBJ1-6; 8 bases map to TRBD1. Germline lookup yields CDR1 MNHEY and CDR2 SVGAGI. CDR3 length: 15 amino acids. V lost 6 bases to trimming and J lost 8 bases; unmatched junction nucleotides: 9. The CDR3 protein is CASSYVQGAHSPLHF. CDR3 nucleotide sequence: TGTGCCAGCAGCTACGTTCAGGGGGCTCATTCACCCCTCCACTTT.

This chain uses TRBV5-8 with TRBJ1-2, with D maybe TRBD1 (5 bases). In germline, CDR1 is SGHTS, CDR2 YDEGEE. The CDR3 is 11 residues long. Trimming took off 3 bases at V and 14 bases at J, with 14 bases between the two ends. The CDR3 spells CASSSSLGHTF. The CDR3 region has the DNA TGTGCCAGCAGCTCCTCATTGGGGCATACCTTC. Looking up the rest from reference TRBV5-8 and TRBJ1-2 gives the full variable domain: EAGVTQSPTHLIKTRGQQATLRCSPISGHTSVYWYQQALGLGLQFLLWYDEGEERNRGNFPPRFSGRQFPNYSSELNVNALELEDSALYLCASSSSLGHTFGSGTRLTVV.